One and the same sample provided the 18 T cell receptor beta chains below, sequenced in a study of cytomegalovirus exposure and HLA in healthy donors. Both 60 Vbeta primers and 13 Jbeta primers went into the PCR. Profiling relied on immunoSEQ multiplex PCR, and the TCRdb table lists in-frame clones only, not all of them. The profile shows under 200,000 clones, just under 80% of them singletons. Sequenced: PBMCs. The receptors here all came from a woman aged 45-65 years in good health and CMV-seropositive.

The chain employs TRBV30 and TRBJ1-2; TRBD1 is a possible D gene (6 bases). This CDR3 has 14 residues. CDR1 and CDR2 from the germline V gene are GTSNPN and SVGIG (reference sequence). V was trimmed by 2 bases and J by 2 bases, leaving 12 bases between them. CDR3 sequence: CAWSLGGGNYGYTF. DNA for the CDR3: TGTGCCTGGAGTCTTGGGGGCGGGAACTATGGCTACACCTTC.

The genes are TRBV7-8 and TRBJ2-5; 12 nucleotides match TRBD2. Germline V gives CDR1 SGHVS, CDR2 FQNEAQ. This CDR3 spans 16 amino acids. The junction had 5 bases not matched to a gene; V was cut back by 6 bases and J by 0 bases. CDR3 sequence: CASRQTSGGYQETQYF. Written as DNA, the CDR3 is TGTGCCAGCAGACAGACTAGCGGGGGCTACCAAGAGACCCAGTACTTC.

This chain uses TRBV19 with TRBJ2-7; D not resolved. The CDR3 length is 13 residues. The V and J ends lost 3 bases and 6 bases respectively, with 12 bases between them. Germline CDR1 is LNHDA and CDR2 is SQIVND (reference sequence). The CDR3 nucleotides read TGTGCCAGTAGTATCGATGGATCGGGCGAGCAGTACTTC. It specifies CASSIDGSGEQYF.

The chain employs TRBV11-2 and TRBJ1-2; D not resolved. CDR3 length: 16 residues. Germline V gene data show CDR1 as SGHAT and CDR2 as FQNNGV. The V gene lost 1 base and the J gene lost 4 bases, with 16 bases spanning the gap. CDR3 coding DNA: TGTGCCAGCAGCTTAGGCGGGGAAGGACGGATCTATGGCTACACCTTC. Amino acid sequence: CASSLGGEGRIYGYTF. Supplemented by reference TRBV11-2 and TRBJ1-2, the full variable domain reads EAGVAQSPRYKIIEKRQSVAFWCNPISGHATLYWYQQILGQGPKLLIQFQNNGVVDDSQLPKDRFSAERLKGVDSTLKIQPAKLEDSAVYLCASSLGGEGRIYGYTFGSGTRLTVV.

This chain links TRBV9 with TRBJ1-1; unclear D gene. The CDR3 length is 13 residues. Trimming shortened V by 4 bases and J by 2 bases, and 9 bases separated the two germline ends. The germline gives CDR1 SGDLS, CDR2 YYNGEE. CDR3 residues: CASSSRTNTEAFF. CDR3 in DNA: TGTGCCAGCAGCTCTCGAACTAACACTGAAGCTTTCTTT.

V gene TRBV19 combines with J gene TRBJ2-1; 8 nucleotides align to TRBD2. This CDR3 contains 16 residues. The J segment lost 1 base and the V segment lost 1 base, leaving 3 bases of the junction unmatched. Germline V gene data show CDR1 as LNHDA and CDR2 as SQIVND (reference sequence). The CDR3 coding sequence is TGTGCCAGTAGTATAGGAGGCGGGGGGTCCTACAATGAGCAGTTCTTC. This gives the protein CASSIGGGGSYNEQFF.

This chain connects TRBV7-3 to TRBJ2-2; D is ambiguous. The CDR3 spans 14 residues. Germline CDR1 is SGHTA and CDR2 is FQGTGA. Trimming took 1 base from V and 4 from J, leaving 7 bases between them. The CDR3 coding sequence is TGTGCCAGCAGCTTAAGTCGTTCCACCGGGGAGCTGTTTTTT. Its translation is CASSLSRSTGELFF.

V is TRBV7-2 and J is TRBJ2-7; 10 bases fit TRBD2. Germline V lookup: CDR1 SGHTA, CDR2 FQGNSA. V shed 4 bases and J 2 bases; nucleotides not matched to a gene: 5. The CDR3 runs 15 residues. In nucleotides, the CDR3 is TGTGCCAGCAGCTCCCGGACTAGCGGCCCCTACGAGCAGTACTTC. Amino acids: CASSSRTSGPYEQYF.

This rearrangement joins TRBV28 to TRBJ1-2; TRBD1 agrees at 8 bases. V was clipped by 7 bases and J by 4 bases; unmatched bases: 8. The CDR3 consists of 14 residues. Germline CDR1 is MDHEN and CDR2 is SYDVKM. The CDR3 loop reads CASTQGARGYGYTF. Here the CDR3 DNA reads TGTGCCAGCACCCAGGGGGCGCGAGGCTATGGCTACACCTTC.

The genes are TRBV5-1 and TRBJ1-1, with no clear D. Per germline, CDR1 SGHRS and CDR2 YFSETQ. The CDR3 extends over 14 amino acids. Trimming stripped 4 bases from V and 4 bases from J, with 14 bases between. The CDR3 DNA reads TGCGCCAGCAGCGTGGGCGGCGTATCCACTGAAGCTTTCTTT. Its protein is CASSVGGVSTEAFF.

The chain links TRBV4-3 to TRBJ1-2; D not certain. Germline lookup yields CDR1 LGHNA and CDR2 YSLEER. The CDR3 runs to 16 residues. V lost 1 base, J lost 4 bases, and 16 bases lay in between. DNA for the CDR3: TGCGCCAGCAGCCAAGTCGACGGGGTTGCTAGCTATGGCTACACCTTC. This codes for CASSQVDGVASYGYTF.

The V call is TRBV18, the J call TRBJ1-1; the D gene is possibly TRBD1 (6 bases). The CDR3 has 14 residues. Germline CDR1 is KGHSH and CDR2 is LQKENI. The V gene lost 4 bases and the J gene lost 1 base, with 10 bases spanning the gap. CDR3 sequence: CASSRGGENTEAFF. CDR3 DNA: TGTGCCAGCTCACGAGGGGGGGAGAACACTGAAGCTTTCTTT.

In its sample, this clone was seen a few times. The V gene is TRBV9, the J gene TRBJ2-1; TRBD2 is a possible D gene (5 bases). CDR3 length equals 14 residues. V was cut by 0 bases and J by 10 bases, with 14 bases left in between. Per germline, CDR1 SGDLS and CDR2 YYNGEE. The CDR3 nucleotides are TGTGCCAGCAGCGTAGGACCGGGAAGGAGAGAGCAGTTCTTC. Translated, it gives CASSVGPGRREQFF.

The chain employs TRBV6-1 and TRBJ1-1, with D possibly TRBD1 on 5 matching bases. The germline V gene has CDR1 MNHNS and CDR2 SASEGT. The CDR3 is 14 amino acids. Trimming removed 5 bases at V and 6 bases at J, with 16 bases between. The CDR3 reads CASSPGSKGAEAFF. CDR3 in DNA: TGTGCCAGCAGTCCCGGGTCCAAAGGGGCTGAAGCTTTCTTT.

This clone was seen more than once but under ten times. The chain recombines TRBV11-3 with TRBJ2-1; no reliable D call. This CDR3 spans 15 amino acids. Trimming stripped 0 bases from V and 4 bases from J, with 10 bases between. Germline-derived CDR1 and CDR2 are SGHNT and YENEEA. In nucleotides, the CDR3 is TGTGCCAGCAGCTTAGATCGTGGCAGTTACAATGAGCAGTTCTTC. This encodes CASSLDRGSYNEQFF. The whole variable domain, filled in from reference TRBV11-3 and TRBJ2-1, reads EAGVVQSPRYKIIEKKQPVAFWCNPISGHNTLYWYLQNLGQGPELLIRYENEEAVDDSQLPKDRFSAERLKGVDSTLKIQPAELGDSAVYLCASSLDRGSYNEQFFGPGTRLTVL.

This rearrangement joins TRBV11-3 to TRBJ2-7; TRBD2 aligns across 8 bases. Germline V lookup: CDR1 SGHNT, CDR2 YENEEA. V was pared by 5 bases and J by 5 bases, with 8 bases of the junction left unmatched. The CDR3 consists of 14 residues. The CDR3 region has the DNA TGTGCCAGCAGCCCCGGTGTAGCGGGAAACGAGCAGTACTTC. Translating it yields CASSPGVAGNEQYF. The whole variable domain, remainder taken from reference TRBV11-3 and TRBJ2-7, is EAGVVQSPRYKIIEKKQPVAFWCNPISGHNTLYWYLQNLGQGPELLIRYENEEAVDDSQLPKDRFSAERLKGVDSTLKIQPAELGDSAVYLCASSPGVAGNEQYFGPGTRLTVT.

The rearrangement links TRBV7-2 to TRBJ2-7; 15 bases match TRBD2. Germline V gene data show CDR1 as SGHTA and CDR2 as FQGNSA. The ends lost 5 bases at V and 0 bases at J; junction bases unmatched: 8. The CDR3 runs to 18 residues. CDR3 sequence reads: CASSPGTSGGYSSYEQYF. CDR3 nucleotide sequence: TGTGCCAGCAGCCCGGGGACTAGCGGGGGGTACTCCTCCTACGAGCAGTACTTC.

This chain uses TRBV7-2 with TRBJ1-4; 7 nucleotides agree with TRBD1. Trimming cost V 1 base and J 6 bases; bases outside gene matches: 14. Germline V gives CDR1 SGHTA, CDR2 FQGNSA. The CDR3 runs 18 residues. In DNA, the CDR3 is TGTGCCAGCAGCTTAGGGCCCCCGAGCGTCAGGGGGGATGAAAAACTGTTTTTT. Amino acid sequence: CASSLGPPSVRGDEKLFF.